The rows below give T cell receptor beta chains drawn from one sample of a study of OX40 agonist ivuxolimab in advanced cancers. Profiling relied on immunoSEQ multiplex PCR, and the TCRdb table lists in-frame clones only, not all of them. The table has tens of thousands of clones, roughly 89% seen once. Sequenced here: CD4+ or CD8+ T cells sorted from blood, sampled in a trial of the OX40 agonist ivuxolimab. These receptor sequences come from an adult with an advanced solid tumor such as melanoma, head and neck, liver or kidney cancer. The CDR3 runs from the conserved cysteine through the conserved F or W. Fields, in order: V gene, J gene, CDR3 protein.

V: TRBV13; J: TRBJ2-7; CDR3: CASSLPSGWTYEQYF
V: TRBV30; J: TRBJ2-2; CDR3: CAWSVRQGSAGELFF
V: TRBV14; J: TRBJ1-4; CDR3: CASSQVLGGNEKLFF
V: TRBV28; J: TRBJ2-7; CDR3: CASTYPAGTGIYEQYF
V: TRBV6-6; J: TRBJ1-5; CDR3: CASSSEGQPQHF
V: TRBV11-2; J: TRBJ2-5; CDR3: CASSPQGGGQETQYF
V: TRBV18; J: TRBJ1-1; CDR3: CASSISGPRNTEAFF
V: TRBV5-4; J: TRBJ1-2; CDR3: CASSLAGQTYGYTF
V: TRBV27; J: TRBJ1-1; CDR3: CASSSMTGGNTEAFF
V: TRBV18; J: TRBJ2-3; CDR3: CASSRADTDTQYF
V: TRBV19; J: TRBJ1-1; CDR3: CASSIEGVLNTEAFF
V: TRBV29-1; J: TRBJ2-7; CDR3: CSVEGPQGGAYEQYF
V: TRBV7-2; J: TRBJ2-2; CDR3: CASSFEGARATGELFF
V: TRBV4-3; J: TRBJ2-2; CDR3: CASSQGREISGELFF
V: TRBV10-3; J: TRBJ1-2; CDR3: CAIVDGASSGYTF
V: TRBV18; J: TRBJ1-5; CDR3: CASSPHSNQPQHF
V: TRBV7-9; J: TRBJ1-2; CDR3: CASSLGRHGYTF
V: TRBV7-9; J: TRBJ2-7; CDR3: CASTRGPLYEQYF
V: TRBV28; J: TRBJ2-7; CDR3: CASFRDRGFSEQYF
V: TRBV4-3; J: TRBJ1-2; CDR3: CASSQDKWGAGYGYTF
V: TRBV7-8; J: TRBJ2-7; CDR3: CASSRRVAGGGEQYF
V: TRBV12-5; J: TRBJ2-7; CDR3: CASGPGTGGGYEQYF
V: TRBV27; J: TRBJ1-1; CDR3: CASSFTRMNTEAFF
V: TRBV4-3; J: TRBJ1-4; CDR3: CASSQVPSGTNEKLFF
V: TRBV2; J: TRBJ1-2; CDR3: CASSDPGDGTRGYTF
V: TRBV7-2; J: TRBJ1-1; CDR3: CASSLGGAYTEAFF
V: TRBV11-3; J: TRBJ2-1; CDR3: CASSLDPGGGEQFF
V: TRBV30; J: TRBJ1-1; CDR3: CAWTTQGYLNTEAFF
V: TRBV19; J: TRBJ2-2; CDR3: CASSISAGELTGELFF
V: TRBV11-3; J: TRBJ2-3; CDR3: CASSHGTSEADTQYF
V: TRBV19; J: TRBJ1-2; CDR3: CASSVAGADLYNYGYTF
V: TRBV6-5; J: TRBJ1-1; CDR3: CASSFTTGLAFF
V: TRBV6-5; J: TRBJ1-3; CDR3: CASSRGQVSGNTIYF
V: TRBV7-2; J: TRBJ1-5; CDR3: CASSPRGGSNQPQHF
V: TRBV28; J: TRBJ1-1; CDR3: CASTTAGTVNTEAFF
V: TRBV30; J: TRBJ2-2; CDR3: CAWYNRAIAPTGELFF
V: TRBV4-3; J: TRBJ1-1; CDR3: CASSQDLTNTEAFF
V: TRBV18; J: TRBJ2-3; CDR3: CASSPSGQYTDTQYF
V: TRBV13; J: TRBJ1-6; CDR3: CASSPSRGTNNSPLHF
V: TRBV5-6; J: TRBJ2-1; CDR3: CASSLTGHSYNEQFF
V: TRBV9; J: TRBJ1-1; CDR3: CASSVGQVGTEAFF
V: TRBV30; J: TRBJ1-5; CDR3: CAWSPRGWQPQHF
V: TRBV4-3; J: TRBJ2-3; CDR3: CASSLRLTDTQYF
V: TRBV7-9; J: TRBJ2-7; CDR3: CASTRVGTSYEQYF
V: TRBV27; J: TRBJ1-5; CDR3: CASSLTLAGRGRQPQHF
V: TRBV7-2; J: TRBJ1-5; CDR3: CASSTGSSNQPQHF
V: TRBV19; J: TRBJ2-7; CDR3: CASSNGARSYEQYF